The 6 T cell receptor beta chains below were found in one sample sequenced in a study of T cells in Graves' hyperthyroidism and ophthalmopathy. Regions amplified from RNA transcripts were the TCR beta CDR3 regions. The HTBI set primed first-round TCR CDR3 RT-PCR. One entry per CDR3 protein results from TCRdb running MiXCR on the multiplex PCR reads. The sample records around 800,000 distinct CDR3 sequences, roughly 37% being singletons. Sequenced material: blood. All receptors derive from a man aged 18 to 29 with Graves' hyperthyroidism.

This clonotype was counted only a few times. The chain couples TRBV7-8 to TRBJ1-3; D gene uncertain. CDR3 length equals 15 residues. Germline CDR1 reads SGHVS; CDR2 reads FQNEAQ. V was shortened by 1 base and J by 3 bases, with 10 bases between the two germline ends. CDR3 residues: CASSLVPGYGNTIYF. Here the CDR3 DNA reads TGTGCCAGCAGCTTAGTTCCGGGATATGGAAACACCATATATTTT.

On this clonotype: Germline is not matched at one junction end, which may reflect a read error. Here the CDR3 DNA reads TGTGCCAGCGGGCGGAAGGGTTACGGGCAGTACTTC. This gives the protein CASGRKGYGQYF. V usage is TRBV2 and J usage is TRBJ2-7, with D uncertain. CDR3 length: 12 amino acids. Germline-derived CDR1 and CDR2 are SNHLY and FYNNEI.

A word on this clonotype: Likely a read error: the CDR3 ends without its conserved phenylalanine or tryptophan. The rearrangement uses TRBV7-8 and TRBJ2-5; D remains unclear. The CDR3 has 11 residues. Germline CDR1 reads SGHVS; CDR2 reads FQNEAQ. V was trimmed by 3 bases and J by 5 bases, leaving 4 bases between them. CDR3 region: CASSFGETQYL. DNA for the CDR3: TGTGCCAGCAGCTTTGGCGAGACCCAGTACCTC.

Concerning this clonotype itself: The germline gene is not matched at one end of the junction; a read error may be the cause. DNA of the CDR3: TGTGCTAGCAGCCAAGACTTCGGAACCTACGAGCAGTACTTC. Translating gives CASSQDFGTYEQYF. The chain has TRBV4-1 and TRBJ2-7; D perhaps matches TRBD2 (5 bases). CDR1 is MGHRA and CDR2 is YSYEKL in the germline V gene. This CDR3 has 14 amino acids.

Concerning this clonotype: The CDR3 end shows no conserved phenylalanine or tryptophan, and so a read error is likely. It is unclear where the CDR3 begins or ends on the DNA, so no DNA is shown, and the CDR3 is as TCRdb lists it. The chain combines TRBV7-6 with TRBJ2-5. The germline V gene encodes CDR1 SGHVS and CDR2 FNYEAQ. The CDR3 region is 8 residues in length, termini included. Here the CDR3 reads CASRGSVG.

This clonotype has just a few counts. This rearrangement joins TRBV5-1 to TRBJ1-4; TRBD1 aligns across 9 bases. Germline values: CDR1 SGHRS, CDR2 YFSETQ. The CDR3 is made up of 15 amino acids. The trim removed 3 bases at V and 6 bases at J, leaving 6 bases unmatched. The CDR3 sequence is CASSSGDRDDEKLFF. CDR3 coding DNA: TGCGCCAGCAGCTCCGGGGACAGGGACGATGAAAAACTGTTTTTT.